This TCR beta chain was sequenced during a study of graft-versus-host responses after intestinal transplantation. Study context: The study gave all recipients anti-thymocyte globulin induction, then tacrolimus and steroids for 2 to 3 years.

Lymphocytes from graft epithelium and lamina propria were isolated. Measured with immunoSEQ multiplex PCR; TCRdb has only the in-frame clones, and not every one. Found here are around 23,000 clones, around three quarters of them singletons; the top ten hold under 4%. This CDR3 is built from 15 residues. Trimming stripped 6 bases from V and 9 bases from J, with 22 bases between. Germline lookup yields CDR1 LNHDA and CDR2 SQIVND (reference sequence). V and J are TRBV19 and TRBJ2-3; D perhaps matches TRBD2 (5 bases). The clonotype originates from a human patient who received an intestinal transplant, so some T cells may come from the graft donor. Sequenced material: ileum tissue, taken 12 days after intestinal transplant. Here the CDR3 reads CASSLTPGTPGTQYF. Written as DNA, the CDR3 is TGTGCCAGTAGCCTCACGCCAGGTACCCCGGGAACGCAGTATTTT.